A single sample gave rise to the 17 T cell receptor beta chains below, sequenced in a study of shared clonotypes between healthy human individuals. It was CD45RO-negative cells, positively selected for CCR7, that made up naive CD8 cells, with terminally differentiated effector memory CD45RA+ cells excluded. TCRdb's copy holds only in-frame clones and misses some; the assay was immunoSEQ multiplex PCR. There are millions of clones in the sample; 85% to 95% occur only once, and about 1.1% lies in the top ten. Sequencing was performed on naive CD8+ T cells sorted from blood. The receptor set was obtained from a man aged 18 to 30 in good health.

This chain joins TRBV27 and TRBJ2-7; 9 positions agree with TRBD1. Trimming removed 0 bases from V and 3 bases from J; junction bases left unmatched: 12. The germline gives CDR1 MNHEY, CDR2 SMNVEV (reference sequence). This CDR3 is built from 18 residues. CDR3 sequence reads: CASSLSTPTGGPHYEQYF. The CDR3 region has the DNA TGTGCCAGCAGTTTATCGACCCCGACAGGGGGACCCCACTACGAGCAGTACTTC.

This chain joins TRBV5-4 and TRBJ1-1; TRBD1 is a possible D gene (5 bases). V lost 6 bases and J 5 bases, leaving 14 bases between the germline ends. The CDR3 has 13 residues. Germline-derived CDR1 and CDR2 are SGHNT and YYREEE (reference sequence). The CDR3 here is CASNPWGETEAFF. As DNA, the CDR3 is TGTGCCAGCAACCCTTGGGGCGAGACTGAAGCTTTCTTT.

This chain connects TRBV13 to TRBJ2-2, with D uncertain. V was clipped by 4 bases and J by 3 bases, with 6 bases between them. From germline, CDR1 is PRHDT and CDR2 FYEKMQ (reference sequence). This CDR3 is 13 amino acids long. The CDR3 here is CASSSYDTGELFF. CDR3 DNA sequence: TGTGCCAGCAGCTCCTATGACACCGGGGAGCTGTTTTTT.

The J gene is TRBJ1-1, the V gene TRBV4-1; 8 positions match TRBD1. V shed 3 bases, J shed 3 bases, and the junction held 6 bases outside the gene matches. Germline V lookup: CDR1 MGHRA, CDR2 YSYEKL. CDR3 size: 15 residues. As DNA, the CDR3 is TGCGCCAGCAGCCATTCTTCGACAGGGGACACTGAAGCTTTCTTT. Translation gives CASSHSSTGDTEAFF.

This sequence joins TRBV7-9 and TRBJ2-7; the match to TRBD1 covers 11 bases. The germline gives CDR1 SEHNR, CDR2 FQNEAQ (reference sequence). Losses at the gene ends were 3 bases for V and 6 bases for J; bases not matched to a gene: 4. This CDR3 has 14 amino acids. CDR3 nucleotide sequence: TGTGCCAGCAGCTTGGGGACAGGGGGTCCCGAGCAGTACTTC. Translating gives CASSLGTGGPEQYF.

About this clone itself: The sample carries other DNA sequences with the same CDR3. The CDR3 DNA follows: TGTGCCAGCAGCTCGACAGGCTCCTACGAGCAGTACTTC. Its protein is CASSSTGSYEQYF. The V gene is TRBV7-9, the J gene TRBJ2-7, with a weak D call TRBD1 (6 bases). Trimming pared 4 bases from V and 0 bases from J, leaving 7 bases between. Germline V CDR1 and CDR2: SEHNR, FQNEAQ (reference sequence). The CDR3 loop spans 13 amino acids.

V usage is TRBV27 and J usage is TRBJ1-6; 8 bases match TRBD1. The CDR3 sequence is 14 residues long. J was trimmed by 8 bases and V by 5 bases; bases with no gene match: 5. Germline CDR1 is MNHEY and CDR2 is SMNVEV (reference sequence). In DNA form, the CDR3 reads TGTGCCAGCAGTACAGGGGGTTCGCATTCACCCCTCCACTTT. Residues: CASSTGGSHSPLHF.

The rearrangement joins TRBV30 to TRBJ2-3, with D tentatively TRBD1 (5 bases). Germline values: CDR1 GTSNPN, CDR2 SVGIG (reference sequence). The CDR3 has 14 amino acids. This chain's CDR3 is CGAEVAGLTDTQYF. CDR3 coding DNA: TGTGGAGCCGAAGTGGCAGGGTTAACAGATACGCAGTATTTT. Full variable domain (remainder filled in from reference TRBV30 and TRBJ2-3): SQTIHQWPATLVQPVGSPLSLECTVEGTSNPNLYWYRQAAGRGLQLLFYSVGIGQISSEVPQNLSASRPQDRQFILSSKKLLLSDSGFYLCGAEVAGLTDTQYFGPGTRLTVL.

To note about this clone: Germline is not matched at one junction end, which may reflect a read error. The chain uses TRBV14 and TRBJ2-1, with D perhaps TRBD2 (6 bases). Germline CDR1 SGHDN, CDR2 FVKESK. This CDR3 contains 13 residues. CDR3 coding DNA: TGTGCCAGCAGCCCAACCCGGGGGTATGAACAGTTCTTC. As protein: CASSPTRGYEQFF. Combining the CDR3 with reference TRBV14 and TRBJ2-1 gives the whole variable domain EAGVTQFPSHSVIEKGQTVTLRCDPISGHDNLYWYRRVMGKEIKFLLHFVKESKQDESGMPNNRFLAERTGGTYSTLKVQPAELEDSGVYFCASSPTRGYEQFFGPGTRLTVL.

CDR3 region: CASSQDEGQGAHDYEQYF. CDR3 nucleotides: TGCGCCAGCAGCCAAGATGAAGGACAGGGGGCCCACGACTACGAGCAGTACTTC. The J gene is TRBJ2-7, the V gene TRBV4-1; TRBD1 aligns across 11 bases. The germline V gene has CDR1 MGHRA and CDR2 YSYEKL. The CDR3 spans 18 residues. V lost 0 bases to trimming and J lost 3 bases; unmatched junction nucleotides: 10.

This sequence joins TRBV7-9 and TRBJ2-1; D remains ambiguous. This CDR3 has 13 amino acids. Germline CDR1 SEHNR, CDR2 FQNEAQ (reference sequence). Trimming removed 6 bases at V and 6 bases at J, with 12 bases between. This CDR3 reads CASRADQTNEQFF. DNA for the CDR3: TGTGCCAGCAGGGCGGACCAAACCAATGAGCAGTTCTTC.

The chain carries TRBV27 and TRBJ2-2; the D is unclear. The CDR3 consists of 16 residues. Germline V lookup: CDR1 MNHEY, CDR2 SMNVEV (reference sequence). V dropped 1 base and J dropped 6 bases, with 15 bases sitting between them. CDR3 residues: CASSLFNLSPPGELFF. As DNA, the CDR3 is TGTGCCAGCAGTTTATTTAATTTATCGCCCCCCGGGGAGCTGTTTTTT.

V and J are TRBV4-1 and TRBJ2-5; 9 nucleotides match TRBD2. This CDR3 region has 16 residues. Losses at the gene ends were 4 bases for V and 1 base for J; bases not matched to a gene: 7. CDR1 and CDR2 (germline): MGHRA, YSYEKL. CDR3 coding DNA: TGCGCCAGCAGCCTATTAGCGGGGGATTCCCAAGAGACCCAGTACTTC. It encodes CASSLLAGDSQETQYF.

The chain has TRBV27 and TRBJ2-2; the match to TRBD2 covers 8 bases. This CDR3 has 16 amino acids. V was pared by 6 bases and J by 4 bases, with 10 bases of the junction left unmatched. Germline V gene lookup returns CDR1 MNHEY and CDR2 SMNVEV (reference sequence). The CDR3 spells CASSTHTGGPTGELFF. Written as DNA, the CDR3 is TGTGCCAGCAGCACCCACACGGGGGGGCCCACCGGGGAGCTGTTTTTT.

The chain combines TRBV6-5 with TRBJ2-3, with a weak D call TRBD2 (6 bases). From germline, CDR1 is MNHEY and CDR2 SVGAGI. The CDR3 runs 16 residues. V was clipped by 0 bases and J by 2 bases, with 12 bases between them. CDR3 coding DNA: TGTGCCAGCAGTTACTCGCGGGGCGCCCACACAGATACGCAGTATTTT. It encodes CASSYSRGAHTDTQYF.

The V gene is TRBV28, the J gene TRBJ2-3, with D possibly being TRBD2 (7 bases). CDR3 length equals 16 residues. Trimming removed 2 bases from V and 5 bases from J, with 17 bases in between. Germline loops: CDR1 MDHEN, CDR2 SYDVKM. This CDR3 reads CASSLNGGGLGDTQYF. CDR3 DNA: TGTGCCAGCAGTTTAAATGGGGGGGGCCTTGGAGATACGCAGTATTTT.

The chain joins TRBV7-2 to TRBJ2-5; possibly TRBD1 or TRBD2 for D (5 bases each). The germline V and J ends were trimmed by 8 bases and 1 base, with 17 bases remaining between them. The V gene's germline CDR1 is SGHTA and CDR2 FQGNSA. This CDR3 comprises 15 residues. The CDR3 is CASGPGTAPQETQYF. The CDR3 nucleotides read TGTGCCAGCGGACCCGGGACGGCACCCCAAGAGACCCAGTACTTC.